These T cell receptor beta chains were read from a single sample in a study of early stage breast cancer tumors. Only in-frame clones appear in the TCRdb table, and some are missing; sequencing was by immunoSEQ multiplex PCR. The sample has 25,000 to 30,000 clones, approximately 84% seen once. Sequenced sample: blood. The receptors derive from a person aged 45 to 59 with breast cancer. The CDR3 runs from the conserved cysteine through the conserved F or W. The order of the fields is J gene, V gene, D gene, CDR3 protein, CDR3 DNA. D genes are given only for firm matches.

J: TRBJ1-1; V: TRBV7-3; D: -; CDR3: CASSLMGLGNTEAFF; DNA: TGTGCCAGCAGCTTAATGGGGCTGGGGAACACTGAAGCTTTCTTT
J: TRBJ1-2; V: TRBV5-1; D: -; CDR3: CASSPGYRSNYGYTF; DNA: TGCGCCAGCAGCCCGGGGTACAGGAGTAACTATGGCTACACCTTC
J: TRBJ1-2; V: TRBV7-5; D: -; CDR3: CARSPHSFITGKRYGYTF; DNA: TGTGCCAGAAGCCCCCACTCATTCATTACAGGGAAACGCTATGGCTACACCTTC
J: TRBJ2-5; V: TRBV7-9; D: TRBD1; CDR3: CASGTDVETQYF; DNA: TGTGCCAGTGGGACAGACGTGGAGACCCAGTACTTC
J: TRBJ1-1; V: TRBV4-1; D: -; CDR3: CASSLNLDSLRDEAFF; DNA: TGCGCCAGCAGCCTTAATTTAGACAGTCTAAGGGATGAAGCTTTCTTT
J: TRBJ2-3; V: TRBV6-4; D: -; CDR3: CASSPVGGTTDTQYF; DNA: TGTGCCAGCAGCCCCGTGGGGGGTACCACAGATACGCAGTATTTT
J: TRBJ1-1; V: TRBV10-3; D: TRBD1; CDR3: CAISESRTGGAPGSEAFF; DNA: TGTGCCATCAGTGAGTCAAGGACAGGGGGCGCCCCCGGATCTGAAGCTTTCTTT
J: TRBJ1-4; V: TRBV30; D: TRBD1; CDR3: CAMDTGQGGSEKLFF; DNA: TGTGCCATGGATACCGGACAGGGGGGGAGCGAAAAACTGTTTTTT
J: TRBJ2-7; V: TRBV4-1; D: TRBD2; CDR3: CASSQVSGAPTYEQYF; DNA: TGCGCCAGCAGCCAAGTCAGCGGGGCCCCTACCTACGAGCAGTACTTC
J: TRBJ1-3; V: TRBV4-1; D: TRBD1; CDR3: CASSQGRGQGLSGNTIYF; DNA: TGCGCCAGCAGCCAGGGGAGAGGACAGGGGCTTTCTGGAAACACCATATATTTT
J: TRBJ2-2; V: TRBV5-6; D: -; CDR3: CASSLGGMRFTGELFF; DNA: TGTGCCAGCAGCTTGGGAGGGATGAGATTCACCGGGGAGCTGTTTTTT
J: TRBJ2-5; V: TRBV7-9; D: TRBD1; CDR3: CASSFGQGLQETQYF; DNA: TGTGCCAGCAGCTTCGGACAGGGCCTACAAGAGACCCAGTACTTC
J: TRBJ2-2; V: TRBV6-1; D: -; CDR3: CASSATAPGELFF; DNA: TGTGCCAGCTCTGCCACGGCCCCCGGGGAGCTGTTTTTT
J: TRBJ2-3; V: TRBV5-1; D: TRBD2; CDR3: CASGGGTRVTDTQYF; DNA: TGCGCCAGCGGGGGGGGGACTAGAGTCACAGATACGCAGTATTTT
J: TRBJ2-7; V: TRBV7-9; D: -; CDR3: CASSLVGYEQYF; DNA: TGTGCCAGCAGCTTAGTCGGCTACGAGCAGTACTTC
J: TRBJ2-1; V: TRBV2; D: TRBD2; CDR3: CASSPGTSGSHEQFF; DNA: TGTGCCAGCAGCCCCGGGACTAGCGGCTCTCATGAGCAGTTCTTC
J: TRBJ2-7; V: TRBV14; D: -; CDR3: CASSQEGIPWYEQYF; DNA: TGTGCCAGCAGCCAGGAGGGAATCCCATGGTACGAGCAGTACTTC
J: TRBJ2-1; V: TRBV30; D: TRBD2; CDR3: CAWSGSALAGLNEQFF; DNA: TGTGCCTGGAGTGGTAGTGCACTAGCGGGATTGAATGAGCAGTTCTTC
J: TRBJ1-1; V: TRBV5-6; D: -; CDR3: CASSFVRVNTEAFF; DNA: TGTGCCAGCAGCTTTGTAAGGGTGAACACTGAAGCTTTCTTT
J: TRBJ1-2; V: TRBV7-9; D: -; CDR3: CASSFGGAGGYTF; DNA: TGTGCCAGCAGCTTCGGGGGGGCGGGCGGCTACACCTTC
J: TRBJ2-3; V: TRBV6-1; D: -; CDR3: CASSEARARSTDTQYF; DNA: TGTGCCAGCAGTGAAGCGAGGGCGCGGAGCACAGATACGCAGTATTTT